This T cell receptor (beta chain) was obtained from a study of T cells after posttransplantation cyclophosphamide. Study results and caveats: Tissue-infiltrating T cells from skin or gut overlapped little with blood T cells. Donor-recipient repertoire similarity was low at 1-2 months, rising over year one.

Methotrexate plus calcineurin inhibitor accompanied controls' myeloablative marrow transplants; sampling was 1 year later. Measured with immunoSEQ multiplex PCR; TCRdb has only the in-frame clones, and not every one. The data show roughly 23,000 clones, roughly 90% seen once. The germline CDR1 and CDR2 sequences are SEHNR and FQNEAQ (reference sequence). The junction had 13 bases not matched to a gene; V was cut back by 1 base and J by 5 bases. This CDR3 spans 17 amino acids. About this clone: Its specificity is not known.

The sequence came from a female patient aged 50-59 years who received an allogeneic stem cell transplant from an unrelated donor, was CMV-positive, and had chronic GVHD only. Some T cells could come from the graft donor. Here the sequenced sample was PBMCs, taken after an allogeneic stem cell transplant with a calcineurin inhibitor and methotrexate. The V and J genes are TRBV7-9 and TRBJ1-2, with TRBD1 matching over 7 bases. This chain's CDR3 is CASSLEGFPGQRYGYTF. CDR3 coding DNA: TGTGCCAGCAGCTTAGAAGGTTTCCCGGGACAGAGATATGGCTACACCTTC.